This T cell receptor beta chain appears in the sequencing data of a study of blood T cell repertoires in COVID-19. Looking at the study overall: From T cells, B-cell-depleted T cells, or PBMCs came the material, which was cDNA or gDNA.

In the source study's methods: The assay estimated nucleated cells by amplifying reference gene primers. Produced via immunoSEQ multiplex PCR; TCRdb's table is partial and in-frame only. The DNA was the basis for D and trimming; V, J and clone size are from that table. The sample consists of 70,000 or so clones, around nine tenths of them appearing once. V shed 5 bases, J shed 6 bases, and the junction held 5 bases outside the gene matches. The CDR3 totals 14 residues. Germline V gene sequence: CDR1 LNHDA, CDR2 SQIVND (reference sequence). The V and J genes are TRBV19 and TRBJ2-1, with 9 bases matching TRBD2. This clonotype originated in a woman aged 60 to 75 with acute or convalescent COVID-19. The sample comprised peripheral blood. CDR3 DNA: TGTGCCAGTAGTTCCGGCGGGGGGGTCAATGAGCAGTTCTTC. It encodes CASSSGGGVNEQFF. Full variable domain (remainder filled in from reference TRBV19 and TRBJ2-1): DGGITQSPKYLFRKEGQNVTLSCEQNLNHDAMYWYRQDPGQGLRLIYYSQIVNDFQKGDIAEGYSVSREKKESFPLTVTSAQKNPTAFYLCASSSGGGVNEQFFGPGTRLTVL.